This passage covers 24 T cell receptor beta chains from one sample sequenced in a study of OX40 agonist ivuxolimab in advanced cancers. Assay used: immunoSEQ multiplex PCR; TCRdb lists only in-frame clones, some missing. Among 80,000 to 100,000 clones, 90% were seen once, and the ten largest hold 1.5% to 2%. Material: CD4+ or CD8+ T cells sorted from blood, obtained in a trial of the OX40 agonist ivuxolimab. The source is an adult with an advanced solid tumor such as melanoma, head and neck, liver or kidney cancer.

The chain carries TRBV6-6 and TRBJ1-5; possibly TRBD1 for D (5 bases). This CDR3 region has 15 residues. Germline lookup yields CDR1 MNHNY and CDR2 SVGAGI (reference sequence). With 0 bases removed from V and 5 bases from J, the gap between germline ends came to 11 bases. CDR3 coding DNA: TGTGCCAGCAGTTACTCTATAGGAGGGGATCAGCCCCAGCATTTT. Translating gives CASSYSIGGDQPQHF.

This chain connects TRBV9 to TRBJ2-3, with D possibly being TRBD1 (5 bases). Per germline, CDR1 SGDLS and CDR2 YYNGEE. The V and J ends lost 3 bases and 6 bases respectively, with 14 bases between them. The CDR3 is 14 residues long. CDR3 loop: CASSAPWGRDTQYF. The CDR3 region has the DNA TGTGCCAGCAGCGCCCCTTGGGGCCGGGATACGCAGTATTTT.

The gene calls are TRBV11-2 and TRBJ2-1, with 7 bases fitting TRBD1. The CDR3 spans 15 residues. Losses at the gene ends were 5 bases for V and 5 bases for J; bases not matched to a gene: 9. Germline assignment: CDR1 SGHAT and CDR2 FQNNGV. CDR3 in amino acids: CASSTLGTDNNEQFF. The CDR3 DNA sequence: TGTGCCAGCAGCACGCTAGGGACAGATAACAATGAGCAGTTCTTC.

The rearrangement uses TRBV9 and TRBJ1-2, with a possible D match to TRBD1 (5 bases). This CDR3 spans 16 amino acids. Per germline, CDR1 SGDLS and CDR2 YYNGEE. The germline V and J ends were trimmed by 0 bases and 8 bases, with 20 bases remaining between them. In DNA form, the CDR3 reads TGTGCCAGCAGCGTAGCTACGGGGGTAGGAGTCGGAGGCTACACCTTC. This sequence encodes CASSVATGVGVGGYTF.

V usage is TRBV9 and J usage is TRBJ1-5, with D unresolved. Trimming took 0 bases from V and 2 from J, leaving 9 bases between them. The germline CDR1 and CDR2 sequences are SGDLS and YYNGEE. CDR3 length: 15 residues. CDR3 loop: CASSVGLAGNQPQHF. CDR3 bases: TGTGCCAGCAGCGTAGGGCTCGCAGGCAATCAGCCCCAGCATTTT.

This clone came up a few times. V and J are TRBV5-3 and TRBJ2-7; 7 bases map to TRBD1. TRBV5-3 is treated as an ORF (open reading frame) with a function not yet certain. Trimming cost V 0 bases and J 6 bases; bases outside gene matches: 0. The CDR3 runs to 12 residues. Here the CDR3 reads CARSLGQGEQYF. The CDR3 DNA reads TGTGCCAGAAGCTTGGGACAGGGCGAGCAGTACTTC.

The J gene is TRBJ2-2, the V gene TRBV19, with 11 bases matching TRBD2. Germline assignment: CDR1 LNHDA and CDR2 SQIVND (reference sequence). The CDR3 is 19 residues long. J was trimmed by 5 bases and V by 2 bases; bases with no gene match: 13. CDR3 region: CASSISTSGSLVGTGELFF. CDR3 nucleotide sequence: TGTGCCAGTAGTATATCTACTAGCGGGAGTTTAGTAGGTACCGGGGAGCTGTTTTTT.

The CDR3 spells CASSSRYEQYF. The CDR3, as DNA: TGTGCCAGCAGTTCTCGCTACGAGCAGTACTTC. The chain uses TRBV28 and TRBJ2-7; no definite D call. The CDR3 covers 11 residues. Germline lookup yields CDR1 MDHEN and CDR2 SYDVKM. V shed 4 bases and J shed 3 bases, with 4 bases lying between them.

The V gene is TRBV7-2, the J gene TRBJ2-7; no clear D gene. Germline assignment: CDR1 SGHTA and CDR2 FQGNSA. CDR3 length: 16 amino acids. V lost 5 bases to trimming and J lost 0 bases, with 17 bases between them. CDR3 loop: CASSAHMGGRSYEQYF. DNA for the CDR3: TGTGCCAGCAGCGCCCACATGGGCGGACGCTCCTACGAGCAGTACTTC.

V is TRBV16 and J is TRBJ1-1; D is unclear. This CDR3 spans 14 amino acids. Germline loops: CDR1 KGHSY, CDR2 FQNENV. Trimming pared 4 bases from V and 4 bases from J, leaving 13 bases between. The DNA for the CDR3 is TGTGCCAGCAGCCCTATGGTCGGGGTCACTGAAGCTTTCTTT. This translates into CASSPMVGVTEAFF.

The gene calls are TRBV27 and TRBJ2-3; the match to TRBD2 covers 13 bases. With 5 bases clipped from V and 6 bases from J, the junction kept 14 bases outside the gene matches. The CDR3 sequence is 18 residues long. Germline loops: CDR1 MNHEY, CDR2 SMNVEV (reference sequence). CDR3 nucleotides: TGTGCCAGCAGTGCTTGGACTAGCGGGAGAACCGAGATTGATACGCAGTATTTT. This sequence encodes CASSAWTSGRTEIDTQYF.

The V call is TRBV7-6, the J call TRBJ1-3; 7 bases map to TRBD1. This CDR3 region has 13 residues. Trimming took 3 bases from V and 4 from J; bases not matched to a gene: 0. The germline gives CDR1 SGHVS, CDR2 FNYEAQ. The CDR3 nucleotides read TGTGCCAGCAGCTTGGACAGGGGAAACACCATATATTTT. Translated: CASSLDRGNTIYF.

V is TRBV5-1 and J is TRBJ2-3; D is uncertain. Germline loops: CDR1 SGHRS, CDR2 YFSETQ. The ends were cut back, 0 bases at V and 3 bases at J, with 14 bases in the middle. This CDR3 region has 16 residues. CDR3 loop: CASSLGQYVRTDTQYF. The CDR3, as DNA: TGCGCCAGCAGCTTGGGTCAGTACGTTCGAACAGATACGCAGTATTTT.

With respect to this clone: The junction differs from germline at one of its ends, possibly a read error. V gene TRBV7-8 combines with J gene TRBJ2-7, with 14 nucleotides matching TRBD2. CDR3 size: 13 residues. CDR1 is SGHVS, CDR2 FQNEAQ, per germline. The CDR3 sequence is CASSQRGTSGSSF. The CDR3 region has the DNA TGTGCCAGCAGCCAGAGGGGGACTAGCGGGAGCTCCTTC. The full variable domain, completed using reference TRBV7-8 and TRBJ2-7, is GAGVSQSPRYKVAKRGQDVALRCDPISGHVSLFWYQQALGQGPEFLTYFQNEAQLDKSGLPSDRFFAERPEGSVSTLKIQRTQQEDSAVYLCASSQRGTSGSSFGPGTRLTVT.

The rearrangement uses TRBV4-1 and TRBJ2-7, with D perhaps TRBD2 (6 bases). CDR1 is MGHRA and CDR2 is YSYEKL in the germline V gene. CDR3 length equals 15 residues. Trimming removed 0 bases at V and 9 bases at J, with 18 bases between. The chain's CDR3 is CASSQDSGVGGVQYF. CDR3 DNA: TGCGCCAGCAGCCAAGACAGCGGCGTGGGGGGAGTGCAGTACTTC.

The table lists this clone with a count of one. The chain is built from TRBV19 and TRBJ2-2; weak D call: TRBD1 (8 bases). The ends were cut back, 9 bases at V and 1 base at J, with 15 bases in the middle. The CDR3 contains 15 residues. The V gene's germline CDR1 is LNHDA and CDR2 SQIVND (reference sequence). This CDR3 reads CASRGGTGNTGELFF. The CDR3 DNA reads TGTGCCAGCCGGGGAGGGACAGGGAACACCGGGGAGCTGTTTTTT.

V gene TRBV7-2 combines with J gene TRBJ1-5; D is possibly TRBD1 (5 bases). Trimming shortened V by 0 bases and J by 2 bases, and 5 bases separated the two germline ends. Germline V CDR1 and CDR2: SGHTA, FQGNSA. The CDR3 covers 14 residues. This CDR3 is CASSLAGGNQPQHF. CDR3 sequence (DNA): TGTGCCAGCAGCTTAGCAGGGGGCAATCAGCCCCAGCATTTT.

This clone was counted a few times. The genes are TRBV18 and TRBJ2-2, with TRBD1 matching 8 bases. Germline V gene lookup returns CDR1 KGHSH and CDR2 LQKENI. Trimming at V came to 2 bases and at J to 4 bases, leaving 6 bases not matched to a gene. The CDR3 covers 16 residues. The CDR3 is CASSPARGPGTGELFF. The CDR3 coding sequence is TGTGCCAGCTCACCAGCCAGGGGGCCGGGCACCGGGGAGCTGTTTTTT.

The V call is TRBV19, the J call TRBJ1-2; 9 bases are a match to TRBD1. Germline CDR1 LNHDA, CDR2 SQIVND (reference sequence). J was trimmed by 7 bases and V by 6 bases; bases with no gene match: 6. This CDR3 is 13 amino acids long. The CDR3 here is CASREQGAIGYTF. The CDR3 nucleotides are TGTGCCAGTAGGGAACAGGGGGCAATTGGCTACACCTTC. The variable domain in full, with the rest retrieved from reference TRBV19 and TRBJ1-2, is DGGITQSPKYLFRKEGQNVTLSCEQNLNHDAMYWYRQDPGQGLRLIYYSQIVNDFQKGDIAEGYSVSREKKESFPLTVTSAQKNPTAFYLCASREQGAIGYTFGSGTRLTVV.

V gene TRBV4-1 combines with J gene TRBJ1-1, with 8 bases that match TRBD1. Germline-derived CDR1 and CDR2 are MGHRA and YSYEKL. The CDR3 contains 15 residues. The V gene end was trimmed by 4 bases and the J gene end by 4 bases; junction bases not matched to a gene: 8. The CDR3 nucleotides are TGCGCCAGCAGCCCCGGACAGGGTCGGAGCACTGAAGCTTTCTTT. As protein: CASSPGQGRSTEAFF.

This chain joins TRBV9 and TRBJ2-7; 7 bases line up with TRBD2. CDR3 size: 14 residues. After removal of 4 bases from V and 2 bases from J, the junction contained 6 bases not matched to a gene. Germline lookup yields CDR1 SGDLS and CDR2 YYNGEE. CDR3 bases: TGTGCCAGCAGCCCGCGGACTAGGCCCTACGAGCAGTACTTC. Protein: CASSPRTRPYEQYF.

Note on this clone: This specimen includes other DNA sequences encoding the same CDR3. This rearrangement joins TRBV30 to TRBJ2-7; 10 nucleotides align to TRBD1. Germline CDR1 and CDR2: GTSNPN and SVGIG (reference sequence). V shed 3 bases and J 3 bases; nucleotides not matched to a gene: 8. The CDR3 consists of 15 residues. CDR3 in amino acids: CAWSGTGALGYEQYF. Here the CDR3 DNA reads TGTGCCTGGAGCGGGACAGGGGCCTTGGGCTACGAGCAGTACTTC.

The rearrangement uses TRBV13 and TRBJ2-6; no firm D call. With 5 bases removed from V and 0 bases from J, the gap between germline ends came to 17 bases. The CDR3 runs 18 residues. Germline V CDR1 and CDR2: PRHDT, FYEKMQ (reference sequence). The CDR3: CASSPTGGRYSGANVLTF. The CDR3 region has the DNA TGTGCCAGCAGCCCCACTGGCGGCCGGTACTCTGGGGCCAACGTCCTGACTTTC.

The chain joins TRBV19 to TRBJ1-1; TRBD1 might be the D (5 bases). The CDR3 consists of 14 residues. From germline, CDR1 is LNHDA and CDR2 SQIVND (reference sequence). Between the trimmed V and J ends, which lost 3 bases and 0 bases, there was a span of 8 bases. DNA of the CDR3: TGTGCCAGTAGTATCGACAGCCTGAACACTGAAGCTTTCTTT. Residues: CASSIDSLNTEAFF.